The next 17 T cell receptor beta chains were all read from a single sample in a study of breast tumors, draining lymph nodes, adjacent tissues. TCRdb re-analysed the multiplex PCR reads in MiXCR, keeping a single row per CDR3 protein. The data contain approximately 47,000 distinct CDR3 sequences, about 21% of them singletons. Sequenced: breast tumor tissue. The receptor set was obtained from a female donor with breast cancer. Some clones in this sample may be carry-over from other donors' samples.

Here the CDR3 reads CSPLPTGGRSNTEAFF. The CDR3 coding sequence is TGCAGTCCCCTCCCGACAGGGGGCCGTTCGAACACTGAAGCTTTCTTT. The V call is TRBV20-1, the J call TRBJ1-1; 10 positions match TRBD1. CDR3 length: 16 residues. The junction had 13 bases not matched to a gene; V was cut back by 8 bases and J by 1 base. Germline CDR1 DFQATT, CDR2 SNEGSKA (reference sequence).

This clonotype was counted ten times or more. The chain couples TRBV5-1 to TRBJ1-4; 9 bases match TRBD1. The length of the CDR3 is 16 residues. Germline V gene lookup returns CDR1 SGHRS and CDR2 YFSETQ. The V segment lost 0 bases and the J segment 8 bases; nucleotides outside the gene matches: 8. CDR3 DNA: TGCGCCAGCAGCTTGGGTACAGGGGGCCTTCGGGAAAAACTGTTTTTT. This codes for CASSLGTGGLREKLFF. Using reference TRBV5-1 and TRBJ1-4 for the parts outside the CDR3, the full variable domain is KAGVTQTPRYLIKTRGQQVTLSCSPISGHRSVSWYQQTPGQGLQFLFEYFSETQRNKGNFPGRFSGRQFSNSRSEMNVSTLELGDSALYLCASSLGTGGLREKLFFGSGTQLSVL.

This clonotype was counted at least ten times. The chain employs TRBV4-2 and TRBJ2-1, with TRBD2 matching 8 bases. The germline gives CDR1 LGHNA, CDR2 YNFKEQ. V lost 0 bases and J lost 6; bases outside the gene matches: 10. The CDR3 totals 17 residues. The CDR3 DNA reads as TGTGCCAGCAGCCAAGATATCACCGGGGGGGGTCGCAATGAGCAGTTCTTC. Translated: CASSQDITGGGRNEQFF.

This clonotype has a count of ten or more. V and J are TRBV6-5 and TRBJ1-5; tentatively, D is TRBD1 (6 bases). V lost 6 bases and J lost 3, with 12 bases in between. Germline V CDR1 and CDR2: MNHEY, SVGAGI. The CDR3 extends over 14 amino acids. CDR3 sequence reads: CASSRTELNQPQHF. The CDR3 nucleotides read TGTGCCAGCAGCCGGACAGAACTCAATCAGCCCCAGCATTTT.

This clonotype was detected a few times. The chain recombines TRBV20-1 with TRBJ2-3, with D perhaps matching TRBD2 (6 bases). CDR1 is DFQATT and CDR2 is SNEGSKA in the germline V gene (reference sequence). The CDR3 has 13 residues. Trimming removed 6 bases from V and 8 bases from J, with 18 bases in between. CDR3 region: CSAPLSGVGTQYF. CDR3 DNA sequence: TGCAGTGCCCCATTGTCGGGGGTAGGTACGCAGTATTTT.

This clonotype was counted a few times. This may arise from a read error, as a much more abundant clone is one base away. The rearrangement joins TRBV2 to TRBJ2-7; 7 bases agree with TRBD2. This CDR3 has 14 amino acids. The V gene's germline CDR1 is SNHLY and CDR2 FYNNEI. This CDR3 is CASTPNGRPYGQYF. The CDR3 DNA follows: TGTGCCAGCACCCCAAACGGGAGGCCCTACGGGCAGTACTTC.

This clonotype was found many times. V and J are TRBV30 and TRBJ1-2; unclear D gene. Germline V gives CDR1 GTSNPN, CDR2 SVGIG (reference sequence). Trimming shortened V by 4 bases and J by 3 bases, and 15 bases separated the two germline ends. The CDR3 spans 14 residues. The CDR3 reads CAWTKLGPDYGYTF. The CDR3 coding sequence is TGTGCCTGGACAAAGTTAGGTCCCGACTATGGCTACACCTTC.

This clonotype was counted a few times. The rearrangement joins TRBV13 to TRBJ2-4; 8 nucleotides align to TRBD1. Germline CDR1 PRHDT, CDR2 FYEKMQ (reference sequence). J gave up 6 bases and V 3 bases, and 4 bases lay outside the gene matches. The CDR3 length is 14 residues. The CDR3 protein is CASSFSQGGNIQYF. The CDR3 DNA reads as TGTGCCAGCAGCTTTTCACAGGGGGGAAACATTCAGTACTTC. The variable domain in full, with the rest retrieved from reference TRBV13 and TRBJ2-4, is AAGVIQSPRHLIKEKRETATLKCYPIPRHDTVYWYQQGPGQDPQFLISFYEKMQSDKGSIPDRFSAQQFSDYHSELNMSSLELGDSALYFCASSFSQGGNIQYFGAGTRLSVL.

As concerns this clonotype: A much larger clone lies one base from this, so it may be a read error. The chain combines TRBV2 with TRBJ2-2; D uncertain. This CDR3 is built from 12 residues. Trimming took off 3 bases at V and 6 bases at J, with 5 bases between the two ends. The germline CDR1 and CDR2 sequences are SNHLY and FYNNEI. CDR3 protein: CASSDGSGELFF. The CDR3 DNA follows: TGTGCCAGCAGTGACGGGTCCGGGGAGCTGTTTTTT.

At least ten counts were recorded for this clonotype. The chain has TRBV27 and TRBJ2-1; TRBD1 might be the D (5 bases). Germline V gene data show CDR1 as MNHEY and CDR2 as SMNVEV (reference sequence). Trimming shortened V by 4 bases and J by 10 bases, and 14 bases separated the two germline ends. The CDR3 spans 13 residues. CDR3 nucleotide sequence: TGTGCCAGCAGTTCGCCGCTGACAGCGGAGCAGTTCTTC. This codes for CASSSPLTAEQFF.

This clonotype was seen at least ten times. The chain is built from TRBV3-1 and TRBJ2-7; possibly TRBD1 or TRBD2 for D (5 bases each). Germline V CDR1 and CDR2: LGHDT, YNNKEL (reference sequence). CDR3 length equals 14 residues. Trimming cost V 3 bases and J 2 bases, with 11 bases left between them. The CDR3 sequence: CASSHRGRPYEQYF. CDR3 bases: TGTGCCAGCAGCCATCGGGGACGGCCCTACGAGCAGTACTTC.

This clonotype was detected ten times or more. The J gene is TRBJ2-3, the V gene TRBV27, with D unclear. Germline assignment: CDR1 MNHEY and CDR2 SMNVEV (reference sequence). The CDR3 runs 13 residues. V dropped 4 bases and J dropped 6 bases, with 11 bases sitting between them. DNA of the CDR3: TGTGCCAGCAGTTCCCCAGCGCCTGATACGCAGTATTTT. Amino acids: CASSSPAPDTQYF.

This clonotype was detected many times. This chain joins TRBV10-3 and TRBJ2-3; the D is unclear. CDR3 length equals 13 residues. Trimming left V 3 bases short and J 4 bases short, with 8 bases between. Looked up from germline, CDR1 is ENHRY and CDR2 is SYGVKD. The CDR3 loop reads CAISESASDTQYF. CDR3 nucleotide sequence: TGTGCCATCAGTGAAAGCGCCTCAGATACGCAGTATTTT.

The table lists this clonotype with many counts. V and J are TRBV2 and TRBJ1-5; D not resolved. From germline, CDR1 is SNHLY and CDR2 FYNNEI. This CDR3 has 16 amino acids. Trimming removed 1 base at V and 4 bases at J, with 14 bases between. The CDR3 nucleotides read TGTGCCAGCAGTGAAGGGGCGGGAGCAAATAATCAGCCCCAGCATTTT. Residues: CASSEGAGANNQPQHF.

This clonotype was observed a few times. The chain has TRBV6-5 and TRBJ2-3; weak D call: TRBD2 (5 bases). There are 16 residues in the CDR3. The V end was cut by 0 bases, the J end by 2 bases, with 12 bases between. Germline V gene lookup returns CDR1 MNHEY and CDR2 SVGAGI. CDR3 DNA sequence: TGTGCCAGCAGTTACTCGCCTGGCGGGTCCACAGATACGCAGTATTTT. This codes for CASSYSPGGSTDTQYF.

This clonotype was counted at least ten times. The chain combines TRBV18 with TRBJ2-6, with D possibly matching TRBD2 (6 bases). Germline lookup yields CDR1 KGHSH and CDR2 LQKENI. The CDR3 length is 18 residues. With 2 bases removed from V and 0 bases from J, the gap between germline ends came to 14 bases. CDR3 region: CASSPAGFSLSGANVLTF. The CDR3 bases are TGTGCCAGCTCACCAGCGGGGTTTTCTCTCTCTGGGGCCAACGTCCTGACTTTC. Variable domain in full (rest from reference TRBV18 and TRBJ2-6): NAGVMQNPRHLVRRRGQEARLRCSPMKGHSHVYWYRQLPEEGLKFMVYLQKENIIDESGMPKERFSAEFPKEGPSILRIQQVVRGDSAAYFCASSPAGFSLSGANVLTFGAGSRLTVL.

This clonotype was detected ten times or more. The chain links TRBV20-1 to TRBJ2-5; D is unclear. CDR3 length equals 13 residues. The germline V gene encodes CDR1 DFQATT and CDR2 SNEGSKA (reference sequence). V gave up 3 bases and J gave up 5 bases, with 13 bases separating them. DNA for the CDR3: TGCAGTGCTAGGGGCACGCTTATGGAGACCCAGTACTTC. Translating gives CSARGTLMETQYF.